These 27 T cell receptor beta chains came from one sample sequenced in a study of blood T cell repertoires in COVID-19. The method was immunoSEQ multiplex PCR; TCRdb's version includes in-frame clones alone and lacks a portion of them. This sample has more than 150,000 clones; about 83% occur once, and the top ten carry under 15%. The sample taken for sequencing was peripheral blood. The receptors shown here come from a woman in her 70s with COVID-19, enrolled during active disease.

The chain recombines TRBV9 with TRBJ2-7, with 14 bases that match TRBD2. Germline-derived CDR1 and CDR2 are SGDLS and YYNGEE. The V segment lost 4 bases and the J segment 4 bases; nucleotides outside the gene matches: 4. The CDR3 loop spans 15 amino acids. This CDR3 is CASSPGTSGSYEQYF. The DNA of the CDR3 is TGTGCCAGCAGCCCCGGGACTAGCGGGAGTTACGAGCAGTACTTC.

The CDR3 nucleotides read TGTGCCAGCAGCGGAGGCGATAGCGGAGGGGATGAGCAGTTCTTC. It specifies CASSGGDSGGDEQFF. J is TRBJ2-1 and V is TRBV11-2; D might be TRBD2 (6 bases). Trimming pared 5 bases from V and 8 bases from J, leaving 19 bases between. The CDR3 loop spans 15 amino acids. Germline lookup yields CDR1 SGHAT and CDR2 FQNNGV.

This chain's CDR3 is CASSLYRGMGSPLHF. The CDR3 nucleotides are TGTGCCAGCAGTTTATATCGGGGAATGGGTTCACCCCTCCACTTT. This chain joins TRBV27 and TRBJ1-6; D not certain. CDR3 length: 15 amino acids. Germline loops: CDR1 MNHEY, CDR2 SMNVEV (reference sequence). Trimming left V 1 base short and J 9 bases short, with 13 bases between.

The DNA of the CDR3 is TGTGCCAGCAGCCCCGGGACAGGTTACACCGGGGAGCTGTTTTTT. Amino acid sequence: CASSPGTGYTGELFF. The chain couples TRBV4-2 to TRBJ2-2; 8 nucleotides agree with TRBD1. The germline V gene has CDR1 LGHNA and CDR2 YNFKEQ. The CDR3 runs to 15 residues. V lost 4 bases, J lost 3 bases, and 4 bases stayed unmatched.

The rearrangement joins TRBV29-1 to TRBJ2-3; 8 bases match TRBD1. This CDR3 has 17 amino acids. The V gene's germline CDR1 is SQVTM and CDR2 ANQGSEA. V shed 3 bases and J 1 base; nucleotides not matched to a gene: 12. The CDR3 region is CSVEQGAPRNGTDTQYF. In DNA form, the CDR3 reads TGCAGCGTTGAGCAGGGGGCGCCAAGAAACGGCACAGATACGCAGTATTTT.

The chain combines TRBV5-1 with TRBJ1-4, with D maybe TRBD1 (6 bases). Germline V CDR1 and CDR2: SGHRS, YFSETQ. Between the trimmed V and J ends, which lost 0 bases and 8 bases, there was a span of 14 bases. CDR3 length: 15 residues. The DNA of the CDR3 is TGCGCCAGCAGCTTGGAAGGGGGACCGGGGGAAAAACTGTTTTTT. This encodes CASSLEGGPGEKLFF.

This chain joins TRBV5-1 and TRBJ1-6; D ambiguous. Trimming took off 0 bases at V and 10 bases at J, with 17 bases between the two ends. CDR1 is SGHRS, CDR2 YFSETQ, per germline. There are 16 residues in the CDR3. The CDR3 DNA follows: TGCGCCAGCAGCTTGGAAGCCGGGTTCGCACGGTCACCCCTCCACTTT. It codes for CASSLEAGFARSPLHF.

This sequence joins TRBV6-5 and TRBJ2-6; D not certain. Trimming shortened V by 4 bases and J by 0 bases, and 4 bases separated the two germline ends. This CDR3 region has 14 residues. From germline, CDR1 is MNHEY and CDR2 SVGAGI. Here the CDR3 DNA reads TGTGCCAGCAGTTCCAACTCTGGGGCCAACGTCCTGACTTTC. Protein sequence: CASSSNSGANVLTF.

The chain has TRBV6-1 and TRBJ2-4, with 7 bases aligning to TRBD1. The germline gives CDR1 MNHNS, CDR2 SASEGT. V lost 2 bases to trimming and J lost 6 bases; unmatched junction nucleotides: 4. This CDR3 contains 14 residues. The CDR3 region is CASSEWDRPNIQYF. CDR3 DNA sequence: TGTGCCAGCAGTGAATGGGACAGACCAAACATTCAGTACTTC.

This clone is deemed medium-sized (0.01 to 0.1%). This rearrangement joins TRBV21-1 to TRBJ1-2; TRBD1, the table's D call, lacks a check against the DNA. TRBV21-1 is assigned pseudogene status. CDR3 size: 13 residues. The CDR3 nucleotides are TGTGCCAGCGTTAACAGGCAGAACTATGGCTACACCTTC. It translates to CASVNRQNYGYTF.

This clone was seen only once. The chain carries TRBV5-4 and TRBJ1-2; 10 positions agree with TRBD1. V gave up 10 bases and J gave up 10 bases; unmatched junction bases: 10. There are 12 residues in the CDR3. Germline CDR1 reads SGHNT; CDR2 reads YYREEE (reference sequence). The CDR3 spells CAVGGDRGYYTF. In DNA form, the CDR3 reads TGTGCCGTCGGGGGGGACAGGGGTTACTACACCTTC.

This clone was found a few times. V and J are TRBV5-4 and TRBJ2-2; D is unclear. Trimming left V 4 bases short and J 4 bases short, with 8 bases between. The CDR3 has 13 amino acids. Germline-derived CDR1 and CDR2 are SGHNT and YYREEE (reference sequence). CDR3 coding DNA: TGTGCCAGCAGCCCCCCCAGCACCGGGGAGCTGTTTTTT. It yields the protein CASSPPSTGELFF.

J is TRBJ1-2 and V is TRBV6-2 or TRBV6-3; D is undetermined. Trimming removed 0 bases from V and 10 bases from J, with 6 bases in between. The CDR3 length is 11 residues. Germline V gives CDR1 MNHEY, CDR2 SVGEGT. CDR3 protein: CASSYSGVYTF. CDR3 nucleotide sequence: TGTGCCAGCAGTTACTCGGGCGTCTACACCTTC.

This clone appeared many times. The genes are TRBV5-1 and TRBJ2-7, with D possibly TRBD2 on 6 matching bases. This CDR3 region has 14 residues. Trimming cost V 0 bases and J 2 bases, with 9 bases left between them. Germline loops: CDR1 SGHRS, CDR2 YFSETQ. The chain's CDR3 is CASSLAPGAYEQYF. The CDR3 DNA reads as TGCGCCAGCAGCTTGGCACCGGGAGCCTACGAGCAGTACTTC.

The V call is TRBV5-1, the J call TRBJ1-4; D is possibly TRBD1 (5 bases). V dropped 4 bases and J dropped 0 bases, with 16 bases sitting between them. Germline assignment: CDR1 SGHRS and CDR2 YFSETQ. The CDR3 loop spans 17 amino acids. The CDR3 coding sequence is TGCGCCAGCAGCCGTGGGGATGGGGGGACAACTAATGAAAAACTGTTTTTT. This sequence encodes CASSRGDGGTTNEKLFF.

The V call is TRBV4-1, the J call TRBJ2-7, with 7 bases matching TRBD2. CDR3 length: 16 amino acids. Germline V CDR1 and CDR2: MGHRA, YSYEKL. V was clipped by 0 bases and J by 1 base; unmatched bases: 6. The CDR3 DNA reads as TGCGCCAGCAGCCAAGATCTAGCGGAGACATCCTACGAGCAGTACTTC. It codes for CASSQDLAETSYEQYF.

Here the CDR3 reads CASSLVLDRSYEQYF. The CDR3 nucleotides read TGTGCCAGCAGCTTAGTGCTGGACAGATCCTACGAGCAGTACTTC. This sequence joins TRBV7-2 and TRBJ2-7; the D gene is possibly TRBD1 (6 bases). Trimming cost V 1 base and J 1 base, with 11 bases left between them. CDR1 is SGHTA and CDR2 is FQGNSA in the germline V gene. There are 15 residues in the CDR3.

The chain combines TRBV30 with TRBJ2-1, with D possibly being TRBD2 (6 bases). Germline V gives CDR1 GTSNPN, CDR2 SVGIG (reference sequence). The V end lost 3 bases, the J end lost 7 bases, and 19 bases lay between the germline ends. CDR3 size: 15 residues. DNA for the CDR3: TGTGCCTGGAGATTCCCAGGAGGGAGAGTGAATGAGCAGTTCTTC. It yields the protein CAWRFPGGRVNEQFF. Full variable domain (rest looked up from reference TRBV30 and TRBJ2-1): SQTIHQWPATLVQPVGSPLSLECTVEGTSNPNLYWYRQAAGRGLQLLFYSVGIGQISSEVPQNLSASRPQDRQFILSSKKLLLSDSGFYLCAWRFPGGRVNEQFFGPGTRLTVL.

DNA of the CDR3: TGCGCCAGCAGCTGGCCCGTGACAGGGCCCAAAGAGCAGTACTTC. It is translated as CASSWPVTGPKEQYF. The chain links TRBV5-1 to TRBJ2-7; TRBD1 agrees at 7 bases. The CDR3 contains 15 residues. The ends lost 3 bases at V and 7 bases at J; junction bases unmatched: 13. The V gene's germline CDR1 is SGHRS and CDR2 YFSETQ.

The chain joins TRBV18 to TRBJ1-5; D not certain. The germline V gene encodes CDR1 KGHSH and CDR2 LQKENI. The CDR3 runs 13 residues. Between the trimmed V and J ends, which lost 4 bases and 5 bases, there was a span of 9 bases. CDR3 region: CASSRGDDQPQHF. The CDR3 DNA reads as TGTGCCAGCTCACGAGGTGACGATCAGCCCCAGCATTTT. The whole variable domain, filled in from reference TRBV18 and TRBJ1-5, reads NAGVMQNPRHLVRRRGQEARLRCSPMKGHSHVYWYRQLPEEGLKFMVYLQKENIIDESGMPKERFSAEFPKEGPSILRIQQVVRGDSAAYFCASSRGDDQPQHFGDGTRLSIL.

The chain employs TRBV6-5 and TRBJ1-2, with 9 bases aligning to TRBD1. Germline V gene sequence: CDR1 MNHEY, CDR2 SVGAGI. This CDR3 has 14 residues. V shed 7 bases, J shed 1 base, and the junction held 4 bases outside the gene matches. The CDR3 sequence: CASTWTGDNYGYTF. The CDR3, as DNA: TGTGCCAGCACCTGGACAGGGGATAACTATGGCTACACCTTC.

The rearrangement uses TRBV4-1 and TRBJ2-7, with 10 positions matching TRBD1. J lost 1 base, V lost 4 bases, and 7 bases had no gene match. CDR1 and CDR2 (germline): MGHRA, YSYEKL. The CDR3 extends over 16 amino acids. CDR3 amino acids: CASSRQRDRGSYEQYF. DNA of the CDR3: TGCGCCAGCAGCCGACAGAGGGACAGGGGATCCTACGAGCAGTACTTC.

In nucleotides, the CDR3 is TGTGCCAGCACCGATCAGCCCCAGCATTTT. Its protein is CASTDQPQHF. The chain has TRBV9 and TRBJ1-5; D gene ambiguous. The germline CDR1 and CDR2 sequences are SGDLS and YYNGEE. V lost 6 bases and J lost 5, with 3 bases in between. The length of the CDR3 is 10 residues.

This clone was found once. The genes are TRBV19 and TRBJ1-4; no firm D call. The V and J ends lost 3 bases and 8 bases respectively, with 16 bases between them. Looked up from germline, CDR1 is LNHDA and CDR2 is SQIVND (reference sequence). The CDR3 is made up of 15 amino acids. The CDR3 DNA is TGTGCCAGTAGTATCGGGAAGGGTTCACCAGAAAAACTGTTTTTT. It is translated as CASSIGKGSPEKLFF.

This clone was found once. This chain links TRBV9 with TRBJ1-5, with D perhaps matching TRBD1 (5 bases). The V gene's germline CDR1 is SGDLS and CDR2 YYNGEE. The CDR3 is 13 residues long. Trimming removed 3 bases from V and 8 bases from J, with 12 bases in between. In nucleotides, the CDR3 is TGTGCCAGCAGCGCTACGGGGGTCGAGCCCCAGCATTTT. Translating it yields CASSATGVEPQHF.

The V and J genes are TRBV11-2 and TRBJ1-2; a possible D gene is TRBD1 (6 bases). V was clipped by 5 bases and J by 1 base, with 17 bases between them. There are 16 residues in the CDR3. Looked up from germline, CDR1 is SGHAT and CDR2 is FQNNGV. The CDR3 nucleotides read TGTGCCAGCAGCCCCAGGCTGGACAGCCTTAACTATGGCTACACCTTC. It specifies CASSPRLDSLNYGYTF. The whole variable domain, filled in from reference TRBV11-2 and TRBJ1-2, reads EAGVAQSPRYKIIEKRQSVAFWCNPISGHATLYWYQQILGQGPKLLIQFQNNGVVDDSQLPKDRFSAERLKGVDSTLKIQPAKLEDSAVYLCASSPRLDSLNYGYTFGSGTRLTVV.

The CDR3 loop is CAWSAGQGGTGELFF. The DNA of the CDR3 is TGTGCCTGGAGTGCCGGACAGGGGGGCACCGGGGAGCTGTTTTTT. The chain uses TRBV30 and TRBJ2-2; 10 bases are a match to TRBD1. Per germline, CDR1 GTSNPN and CDR2 SVGIG (reference sequence). The CDR3 runs to 15 residues. After removal of 1 base from V and 4 bases from J, the junction contained 3 bases not matched to a gene.